This T cell receptor (beta chain) is drawn from a study of blood T cell repertoires in COVID-19. Study-wide context: Samples taken during acute and convalescent COVID-19 were collected in the United States, Italy and Spain. T cells, B-cell-depleted T cells, or PBMCs provided the cDNA or gDNA that served as material.

In the source study's methods: From reference gene primer amplification, estimates of nucleated cell counts were derived. Assay: immunoSEQ multiplex PCR; the TCRdb copy retains only in-frame clones and omits some. The D gene and trimming were derived from the DNA, and the V and J assignments and clone size from that table. The sample has under 200,000 clones, 80% seen once. Germline CDR1 is LGHDT and CDR2 is YNNKEL (reference sequence). This CDR3 is 14 amino acids long. Trimming cost V 1 base and J 7 bases; bases outside gene matches: 7. V gene TRBV3-1 (or the pseudogene TRBV3-2) combines with J gene TRBJ2-7, with 7 bases fitting TRBD2. The source of this sequence is a man aged 55-75 years with acute or convalescent COVID-19. Sequenced input: peripheral blood. The CDR3: CASSQGGGTEEQYF. DNA of the CDR3: TGTGCCAGCAGCCAAGGGGGAGGGACGGAAGAGCAGTACTTC.